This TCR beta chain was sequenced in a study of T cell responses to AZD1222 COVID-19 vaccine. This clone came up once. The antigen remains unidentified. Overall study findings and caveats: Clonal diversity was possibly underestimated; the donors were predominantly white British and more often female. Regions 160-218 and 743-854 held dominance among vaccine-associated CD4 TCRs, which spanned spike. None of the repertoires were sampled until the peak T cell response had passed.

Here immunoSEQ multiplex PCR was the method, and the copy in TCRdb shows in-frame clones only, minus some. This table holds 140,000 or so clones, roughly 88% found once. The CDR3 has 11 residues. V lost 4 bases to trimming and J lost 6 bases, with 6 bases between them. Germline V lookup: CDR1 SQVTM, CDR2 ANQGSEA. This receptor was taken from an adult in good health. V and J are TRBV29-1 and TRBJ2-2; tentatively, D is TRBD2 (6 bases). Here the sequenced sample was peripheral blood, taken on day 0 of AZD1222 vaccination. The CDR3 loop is CSVGGAGELFF. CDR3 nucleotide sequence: TGCAGCGTTGGGGGGGCCGGGGAGCTGTTTTTT.